A single sample is the source of the 10 T cell receptor beta chains below, sequenced in a study of CD8+ T cells in alopecia areata. Sequencing relied on a cDNA template that was reverse transcribed from extracted RNA. Sequencing used immunoSEQ multiplex PCR; TCRdb keeps in-frame clones, though not all of them. This sample has hundreds of thousands of clones; 66% occur once, and the top ten carry roughly 1.2%. As for treatment: oral pan-JAK inhibitor, 5-10 mg twice daily. This material consisted of CD4+ T cells sorted from blood, taken at approximately week 42, from a patient treated with tofacitinib. These TCRs come from a human donor with alopecia areata.

The chain carries TRBV27 and TRBJ1-2, with TRBD1 matching over 10 bases. Germline values: CDR1 MNHEY, CDR2 SMNVEV (reference sequence). This CDR3 has 13 amino acids. V shed 5 bases and J 8 bases; nucleotides not matched to a gene: 5. The CDR3 reads CASSPSTGGGYTF. Here the CDR3 DNA reads TGTGCCAGCAGTCCCTCGACAGGGGGCGGCTACACCTTC.

The chain has TRBV4-3 and TRBJ2-2; unclear D gene. The ends were cut back, 0 bases at V and 4 bases at J, with 12 bases in the middle. Germline lookup yields CDR1 LGHNA and CDR2 YSLEER. The CDR3 is made up of 16 amino acids. The CDR3 DNA reads as TGCGCCAGCAGCCAAGAGATGAGTTTAGGCACCGGGGAGCTGTTTTTT. Its protein is CASSQEMSLGTGELFF.

The J gene is TRBJ2-7, the V gene TRBV15; weak D call: TRBD2 (5 bases). V lost 5 bases and J lost 0, with 8 bases in between. The CDR3 loop spans 13 amino acids. Germline loops: CDR1 LNHNV, CDR2 YYDKDF (reference sequence). The CDR3, as DNA: TGTGCCACCAGCGGGGAGAGCTCCTACGAGCAGTACTTC. Its protein is CATSGESSYEQYF.

The chain is built from TRBV29-1 and TRBJ2-5; a possible D gene is TRBD2 (6 bases). Germline lookup yields CDR1 SQVTM and CDR2 ANQGSEA. The CDR3 runs 13 residues. With 7 bases removed from V and 0 bases from J, the gap between germline ends came to 12 bases. As DNA, the CDR3 is TGCAGCGGTAAGACTAGGTACCAAGAGACCCAGTACTTC. Amino acids: CSGKTRYQETQYF.

This clone showed up just a few times. This chain joins TRBV5-1 and TRBJ2-5; D may be TRBD2 (7 bases). The germline gives CDR1 SGHRS, CDR2 YFSETQ. This CDR3 region has 14 residues. Trimming stripped 3 bases from V and 1 base from J, with 10 bases between. CDR3 sequence (DNA): TGCGCCAGCAGCTCCGGGGGGCCCCAAGAGACCCAGTACTTC. Its protein is CASSSGGPQETQYF.

The rearrangement uses TRBV29-1 and TRBJ1-1; D is possibly TRBD1 (6 bases). This CDR3 region has 12 residues. Germline V lookup: CDR1 SQVTM, CDR2 ANQGSEA. With 7 bases removed from V and 5 bases from J, the gap between germline ends came to 14 bases. The CDR3 coding sequence is TGCAGCGGTATAGGGAGGGGGACTGAAGCTTTCTTT. As protein: CSGIGRGTEAFF. Full variable domain (rest looked up from reference TRBV29-1 and TRBJ1-1): SAVISQKPSRDICQRGTSLTIQCQVDSQVTMMFWYRQQPGQSLTLIATANQGSEATYESGFVIDKFPISRPNLTFSTLTVSNMSPEDSSIYLCSGIGRGTEAFFGQGTRLTVV.

This sequence joins TRBV7-8 and TRBJ1-6; the match to TRBD1 covers 9 bases. The germline V gene encodes CDR1 SGHVS and CDR2 FQNEAQ. Unmatched junction bases numbered 6, after V lost 4 bases and J lost 11 bases. CDR3 size: 14 residues. The CDR3, as DNA: TGTGCCAGCAGCTCCGGGACAGGGTCGGCACCCCTCCACTTT. Its translation: CASSSGTGSAPLHF.

In this sample, this clone turned up a few times. The chain joins TRBV7-6 to TRBJ2-7; D is uncertain. Germline lookup yields CDR1 SGHVS and CDR2 FNYEAQ. The V end was cut by 3 bases, the J end by 5 bases, with 14 bases between. This CDR3 has 14 amino acids. This CDR3 is CASSFGPTKDEQYF. The CDR3 DNA reads TGTGCCAGCAGCTTTGGGCCCACTAAGGACGAGCAGTACTTC.

J is TRBJ1-1 and V is TRBV20-1; D is unclear. This CDR3 contains 11 residues. V was pared by 5 bases and J by 0 bases, with 4 bases between. Germline CDR1 reads DFQATT; CDR2 reads SNEGSKA (reference sequence). The DNA of the CDR3 is TGCAGTGCTGGGATGAACACTGAAGCTTTCTTT. Its protein is CSAGMNTEAFF.

This clone was found a few times. This chain connects TRBV29-1 to TRBJ2-7; D not certain. Per the germline V gene, CDR1 is SQVTM and CDR2 is ANQGSEA. V lost 7 bases to trimming and J lost 7 bases, with 17 bases between them. This CDR3 has 12 residues. CDR3 DNA sequence: TGCAGCGGCTGGACCCAAGCTGGGGAGCAGTACTTC. It codes for CSGWTQAGEQYF.